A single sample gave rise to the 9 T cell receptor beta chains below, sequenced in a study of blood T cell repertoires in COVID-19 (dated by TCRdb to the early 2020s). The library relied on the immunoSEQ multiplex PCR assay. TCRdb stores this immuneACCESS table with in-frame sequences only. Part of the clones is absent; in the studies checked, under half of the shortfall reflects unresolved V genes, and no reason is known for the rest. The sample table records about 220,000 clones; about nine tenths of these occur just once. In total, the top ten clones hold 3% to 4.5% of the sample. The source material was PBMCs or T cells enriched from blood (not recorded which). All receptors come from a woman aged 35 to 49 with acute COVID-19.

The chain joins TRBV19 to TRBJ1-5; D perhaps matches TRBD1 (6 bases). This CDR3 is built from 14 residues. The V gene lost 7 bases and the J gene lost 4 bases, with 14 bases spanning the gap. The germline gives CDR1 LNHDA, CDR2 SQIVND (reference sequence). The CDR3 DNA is TGTGCCAGTATGATTGGGACATTTAATCAGCCCCAGCATTTT. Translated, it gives CASMIGTFNQPQHF.

CDR3 in amino acids: CASSQPTGGTEAFF. DNA for the CDR3: TGTGCCAGCTCTCAACCCACAGGGGGCACTGAAGCTTTCTTT. The V and J genes are TRBV18 and TRBJ1-1; 8 nucleotides agree with TRBD1. The CDR3 sequence is 14 residues long. Germline-derived CDR1 and CDR2 are KGHSH and LQKENI. Trimming took 6 bases from V and 4 from J; bases not matched to a gene: 7.

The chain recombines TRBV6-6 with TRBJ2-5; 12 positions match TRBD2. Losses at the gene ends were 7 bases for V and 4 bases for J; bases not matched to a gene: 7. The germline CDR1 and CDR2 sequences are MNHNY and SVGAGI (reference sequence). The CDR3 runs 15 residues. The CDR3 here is CASTKLAGGSETQYF. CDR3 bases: TGTGCCAGCACCAAACTAGCGGGGGGATCAGAGACCCAGTACTTC.

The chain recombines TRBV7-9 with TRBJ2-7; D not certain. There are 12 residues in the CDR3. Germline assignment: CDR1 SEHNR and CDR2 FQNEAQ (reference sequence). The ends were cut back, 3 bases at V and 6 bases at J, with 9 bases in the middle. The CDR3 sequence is CASSFGASEQYF. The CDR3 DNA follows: TGTGCCAGCAGCTTCGGAGCCTCCGAGCAGTACTTC.

CDR3 nucleotides: TGTGCCAGCAGCCAGCCGGGACTAGCGGGGCTGGGTGAGACCCAGTACTTC. It encodes CASSQPGLAGLGETQYF. The rearrangement links TRBV5-4 to TRBJ2-5, with 13 bases fitting TRBD2. The CDR3 is made up of 17 amino acids. J lost 5 bases, V lost 4 bases, and 11 bases had no gene match. CDR1 and CDR2 from the germline V gene are SGHNT and YYREEE (reference sequence).

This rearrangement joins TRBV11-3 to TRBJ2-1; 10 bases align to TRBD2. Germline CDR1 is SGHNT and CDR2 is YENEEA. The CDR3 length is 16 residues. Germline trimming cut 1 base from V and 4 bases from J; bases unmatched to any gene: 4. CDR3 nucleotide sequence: TGTGCCAGCAGCTTAGGCGAACTAGCGGGGTACAATGAGCAGTTCTTC. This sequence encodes CASSLGELAGYNEQFF.

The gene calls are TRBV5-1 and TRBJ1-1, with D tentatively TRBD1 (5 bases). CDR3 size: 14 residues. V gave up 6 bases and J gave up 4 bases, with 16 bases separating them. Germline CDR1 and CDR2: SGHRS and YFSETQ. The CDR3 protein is CASMVGAGVTEAFF. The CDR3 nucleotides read TGCGCCAGCATGGTTGGGGCCGGCGTCACTGAAGCTTTCTTT.

The CDR3 sequence is CASRTGSEQYF. For the CDR3, the DNA is TGTGCCAGCCGGACAGGGTCCGAGCAGTACTTC. This chain uses TRBV19 with TRBJ2-7; 8 nucleotides match TRBD1. Germline V gene data show CDR1 as LNHDA and CDR2 as SQIVND (reference sequence). The junction had 4 bases not matched to a gene; V was cut back by 9 bases and J by 6 bases. This CDR3 is 11 amino acids long.

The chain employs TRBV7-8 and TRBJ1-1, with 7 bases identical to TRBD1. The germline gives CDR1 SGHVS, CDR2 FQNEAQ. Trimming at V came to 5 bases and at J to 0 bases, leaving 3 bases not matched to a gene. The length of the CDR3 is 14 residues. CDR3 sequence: CASSRQGVNTEAFF. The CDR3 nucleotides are TGTGCCAGCAGCCGACAGGGTGTGAACACTGAAGCTTTCTTT. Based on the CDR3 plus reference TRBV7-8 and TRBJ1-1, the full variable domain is GAGVSQSPRYKVAKRGQDVALRCDPISGHVSLFWYQQALGQGPEFLTYFQNEAQLDKSGLPSDRFFAERPEGSVSTLKIQRTQQEDSAVYLCASSRQGVNTEAFFGQGTRLTVV.